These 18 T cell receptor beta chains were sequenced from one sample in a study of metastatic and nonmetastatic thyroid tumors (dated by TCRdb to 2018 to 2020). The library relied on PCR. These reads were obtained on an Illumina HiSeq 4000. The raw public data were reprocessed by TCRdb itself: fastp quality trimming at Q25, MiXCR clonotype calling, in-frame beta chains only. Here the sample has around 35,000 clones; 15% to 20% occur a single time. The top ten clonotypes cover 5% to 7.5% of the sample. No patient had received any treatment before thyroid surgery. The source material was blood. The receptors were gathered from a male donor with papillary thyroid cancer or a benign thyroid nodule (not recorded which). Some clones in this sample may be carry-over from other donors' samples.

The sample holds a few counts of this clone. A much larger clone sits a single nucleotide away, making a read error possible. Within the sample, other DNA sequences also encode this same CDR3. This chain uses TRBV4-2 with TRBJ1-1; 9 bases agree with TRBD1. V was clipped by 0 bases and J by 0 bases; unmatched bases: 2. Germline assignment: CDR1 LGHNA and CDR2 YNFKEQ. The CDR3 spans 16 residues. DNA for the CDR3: TGTGCCAGCAGCCAAGAAGGGACAGGGATGAACACTGAAGCTTTCTTT. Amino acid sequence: CASSQEGTGMNTEAFF.

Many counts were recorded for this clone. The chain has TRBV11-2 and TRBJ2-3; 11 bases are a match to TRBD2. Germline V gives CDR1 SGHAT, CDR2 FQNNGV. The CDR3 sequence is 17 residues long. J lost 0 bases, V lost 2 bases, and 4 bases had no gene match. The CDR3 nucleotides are TGTGCCAGCAGCTTACTAGCGGGGGGCGTTAGCACAGATACGCAGTATTTT. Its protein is CASSLLAGGVSTDTQYF.

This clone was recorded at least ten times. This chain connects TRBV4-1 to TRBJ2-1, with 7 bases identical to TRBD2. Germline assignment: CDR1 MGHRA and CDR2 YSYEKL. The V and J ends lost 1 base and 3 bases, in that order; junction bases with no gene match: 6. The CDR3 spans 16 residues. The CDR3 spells CASSQGGDYLYNEQFF. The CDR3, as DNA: TGCGCCAGCAGCCAAGGTGGGGACTACCTCTACAATGAGCAGTTCTTC.

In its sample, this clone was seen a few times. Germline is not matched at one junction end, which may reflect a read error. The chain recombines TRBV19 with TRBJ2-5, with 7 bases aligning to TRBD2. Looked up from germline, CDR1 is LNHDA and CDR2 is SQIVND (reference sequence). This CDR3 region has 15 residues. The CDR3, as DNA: TGTGCCAATAGTCTGGGCTGGACGGGGGGAGAGACCCAGTACTTC. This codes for CANSLGWTGGETQYF.

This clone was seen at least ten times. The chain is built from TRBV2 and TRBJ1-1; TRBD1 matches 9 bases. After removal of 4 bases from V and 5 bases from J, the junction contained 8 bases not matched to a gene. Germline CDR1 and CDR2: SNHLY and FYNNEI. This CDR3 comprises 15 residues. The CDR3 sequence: CASSAGTGKKTEAFF. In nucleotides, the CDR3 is TGTGCCAGCAGTGCCGGGACAGGGAAGAAGACTGAAGCTTTCTTT.

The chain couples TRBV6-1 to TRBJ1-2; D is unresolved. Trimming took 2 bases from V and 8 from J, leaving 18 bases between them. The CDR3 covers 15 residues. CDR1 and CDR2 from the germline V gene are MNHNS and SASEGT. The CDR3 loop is CASSEIGQDPLGYTF. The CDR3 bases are TGTGCCAGCAGTGAAATTGGGCAGGACCCCCTCGGCTACACCTTC.

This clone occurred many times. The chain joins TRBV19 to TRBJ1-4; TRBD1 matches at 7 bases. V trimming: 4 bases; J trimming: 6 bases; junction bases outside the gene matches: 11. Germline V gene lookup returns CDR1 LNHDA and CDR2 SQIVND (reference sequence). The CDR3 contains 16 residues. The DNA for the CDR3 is TGTGCCAGTAGTACCGGGACAGTGGAGAACGATGAAAAACTGTTTTTT. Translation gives CASSTGTVENDEKLFF.

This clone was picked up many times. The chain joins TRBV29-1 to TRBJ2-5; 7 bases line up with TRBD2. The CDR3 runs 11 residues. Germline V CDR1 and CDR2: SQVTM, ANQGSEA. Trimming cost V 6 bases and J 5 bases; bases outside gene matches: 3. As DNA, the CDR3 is TGCAGCGTGACGACTAGCGAGACCCAGTACTTC. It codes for CSVTTSETQYF. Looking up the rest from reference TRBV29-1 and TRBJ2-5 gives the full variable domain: SAVISQKPSRDICQRGTSLTIQCQVDSQVTMMFWYRQQPGQSLTLIATANQGSEATYESGFVIDKFPISRPNLTFSTLTVSNMSPEDSSIYLCSVTTSETQYFGPGTRLLVL.

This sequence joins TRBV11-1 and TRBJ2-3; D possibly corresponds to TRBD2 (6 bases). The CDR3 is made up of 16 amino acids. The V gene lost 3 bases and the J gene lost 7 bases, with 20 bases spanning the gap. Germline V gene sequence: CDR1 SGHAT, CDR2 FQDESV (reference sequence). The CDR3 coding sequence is TGTGCCAGCAGCTTTTCTACCGGGAGTACCCCATATACGCAGTATTTT. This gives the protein CASSFSTGSTPYTQYF.

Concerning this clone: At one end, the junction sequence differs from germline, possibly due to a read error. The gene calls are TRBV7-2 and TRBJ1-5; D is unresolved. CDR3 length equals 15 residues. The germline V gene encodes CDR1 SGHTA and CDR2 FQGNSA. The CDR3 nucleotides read TGTGCCAGCATCTTAGGGTCAGCTCGCAATCAGCCCCAGCATTTT. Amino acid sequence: CASILGSARNQPQHF.

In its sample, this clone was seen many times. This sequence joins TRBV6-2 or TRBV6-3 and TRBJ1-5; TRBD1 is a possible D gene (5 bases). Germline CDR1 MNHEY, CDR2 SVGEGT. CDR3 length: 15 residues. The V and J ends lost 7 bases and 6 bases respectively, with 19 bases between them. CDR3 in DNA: TGTGCCAGCACCCACTCGGCGGGGGATGTTCAGCCCCAGCATTTT. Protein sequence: CASTHSAGDVQPQHF.

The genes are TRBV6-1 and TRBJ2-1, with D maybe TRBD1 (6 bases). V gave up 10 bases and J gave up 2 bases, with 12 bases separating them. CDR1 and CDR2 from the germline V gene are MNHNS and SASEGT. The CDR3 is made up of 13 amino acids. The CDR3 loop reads CANSRDTYNEQFF. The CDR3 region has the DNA TGTGCCAATTCCCGGGACACCTACAATGAGCAGTTCTTC.

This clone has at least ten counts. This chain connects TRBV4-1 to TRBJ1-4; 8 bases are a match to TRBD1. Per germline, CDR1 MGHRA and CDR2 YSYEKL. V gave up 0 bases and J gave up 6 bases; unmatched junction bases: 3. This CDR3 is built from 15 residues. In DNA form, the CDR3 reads TGCGCCAGCAGCCAAGACAGGGGGCGGTATGAAAAACTGTTTTTT. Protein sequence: CASSQDRGRYEKLFF.

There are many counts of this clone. The CDR3 nucleotides are TGTGCCAGCAGCTCCACGGACTTTTCCAATGAGCAGTTCTTC. It codes for CASSSTDFSNEQFF. The rearrangement links TRBV7-7 to TRBJ2-1; maybe TRBD2 (5 bases). Germline loops: CDR1 SSHAT, CDR2 FNYEAQ (reference sequence). The CDR3 runs to 14 residues. Trimming cost V 4 bases and J 6 bases, with 13 bases left between them.

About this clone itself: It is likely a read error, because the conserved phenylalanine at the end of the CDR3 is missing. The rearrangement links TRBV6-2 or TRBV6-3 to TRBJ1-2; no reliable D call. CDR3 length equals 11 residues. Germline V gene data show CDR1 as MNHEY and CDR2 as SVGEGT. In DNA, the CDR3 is TGTGCTAGCAGTCCACATGTCGGCTACACCGTC. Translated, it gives CASSPHVGYTV.

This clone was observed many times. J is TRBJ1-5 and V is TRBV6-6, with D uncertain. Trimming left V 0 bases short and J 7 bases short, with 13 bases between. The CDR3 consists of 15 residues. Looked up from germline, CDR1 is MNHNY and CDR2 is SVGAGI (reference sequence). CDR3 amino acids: CASSYSGKVGQPQHF. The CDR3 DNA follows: TGTGCCAGCAGTTACTCGGGAAAAGTCGGGCAGCCCCAGCATTTT.

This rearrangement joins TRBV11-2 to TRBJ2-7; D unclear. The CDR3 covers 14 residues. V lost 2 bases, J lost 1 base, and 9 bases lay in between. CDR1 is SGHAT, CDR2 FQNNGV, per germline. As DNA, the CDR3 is TGTGCCAGCAGCTTATGGCCTATATCCTACGAGCAGTACTTC. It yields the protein CASSLWPISYEQYF.

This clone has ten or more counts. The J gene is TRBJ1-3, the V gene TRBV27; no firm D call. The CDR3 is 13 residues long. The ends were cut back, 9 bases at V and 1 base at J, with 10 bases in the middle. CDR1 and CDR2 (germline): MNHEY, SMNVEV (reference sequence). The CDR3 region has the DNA TGTGCCAGTCAACCGGGATCTGGAAACACCATATATTTT. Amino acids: CASQPGSGNTIYF.